This T cell receptor (beta chain) originates from a study of technical replicates of blood from a few donors. CDR1 is SQVTM and CDR2 is ANQGSEA in the germline V gene. The CDR3 covers 17 residues. The V and J ends lost 1 base and 5 bases, in that order; junction bases with no gene match: 15. TCRdb's table, derived via immunoSEQ multiplex PCR, lists solely in-frame clones and lacks some. Counted here are 45,000 to 60,000 clones, 95% to 96% occurring once; the ten biggest clones make up 0.35% to 0.45%. This sequence was found in a human donor in good health. Material: T cells isolated from PBMCs. The chain uses TRBV29-1 and TRBJ2-5; 8 bases line up with TRBD2. For the CDR3, the DNA is TGCAGCGTTGAAGCAACGACCGGGACTAGTAGTGCGGAGACCCAGTACTTC. This encodes CSVEATTGTSSAETQYF.